The entry that follows covers one T cell receptor beta chain sequence. Its cognate antigen is unknown. From the 5' RACE reads, TCRdb called clonotypes with MiXCR, one entry per CDR3 protein. This table has 1.5 million or so distinct CDR3 sequences, around 29% appearing once. Germline CDR1 and CDR2: SGHRS and YFSETQ. This CDR3 comprises 16 residues. Deletions cut 5 bases from V and 4 bases from J, with 19 bases between. Healthy Caucasian individuals made up all the donors. These data belong to a study of identical twins. General study results and limits: Models predicted less out-of-frame TCR alpha sharing in monozygotic twins than was found. Excess twin sharing in beta out-of-frame sequences was weaker. There were fewer insertions in abundant cord blood beta clonotypes, but memory repertoires showed no such pattern.

The chain is built from TRBV5-1 and TRBJ2-1; the D is unclear. This receptor was obtained from a newborn girl in good health. Sequenced input: cord blood. The CDR3 DNA is TGCGCCAGCAGACCCCTGGACGGTACCGGGTACAATGAGCAGTTCTTC. Protein: CASRPLDGTGYNEQFF.